The 5 T cell receptor beta chains below were found in one sample sequenced in a study of cytomegalovirus exposure and HLA in healthy donors. The primer mix had 60 Vbeta and 13 Jbeta primers. Data came from immunoSEQ multiplex PCR; TCRdb stores just in-frame clones and leaves some out. The sample yields about 130,000 clones, around 85% seen once. The sequenced sample was PBMCs. Receptors originate from a boy younger than 18 in good health and CMV-seronegative.

This chain joins TRBV19 and TRBJ2-2; TRBD2 agrees at 14 bases. Germline V CDR1 and CDR2: LNHDA, SQIVND (reference sequence). The CDR3 loop spans 17 amino acids. V gave up 4 bases and J gave up 7 bases; unmatched junction bases: 8. DNA of the CDR3: TGTGCCAGTAGTACCGGGACTAGCGGGAGATTCATCGGGGAGCTGTTTTTT. Encoded protein: CASSTGTSGRFIGELFF. Based on the CDR3 plus reference TRBV19 and TRBJ2-2, the full variable domain is DGGITQSPKYLFRKEGQNVTLSCEQNLNHDAMYWYRQDPGQGLRLIYYSQIVNDFQKGDIAEGYSVSREKKESFPLTVTSAQKNPTAFYLCASSTGTSGRFIGELFFGEGSRLTVL.

The chain joins TRBV18 to TRBJ2-7, with 7 bases identical to TRBD2. The trim removed 3 bases at V and 0 bases at J, leaving 2 bases unmatched. Germline V gene data show CDR1 as KGHSH and CDR2 as LQKENI. The CDR3 sequence is 14 residues long. In nucleotides, the CDR3 is TGTGCCAGCTCACCGGGGGGGAGCTCCTACGAGCAGTACTTC. Protein sequence: CASSPGGSSYEQYF.

The chain links TRBV5-6 to TRBJ2-1; TRBD1 is a possible D gene (6 bases). The CDR3 loop spans 16 amino acids. Germline loops: CDR1 SGHDT, CDR2 YYEEEE. V was clipped by 4 bases and J by 3 bases, with 17 bases between them. This chain's CDR3 is CASSPSIEGDYNEQFF. For the CDR3, the DNA is TGTGCCAGCAGCCCATCGATCGAGGGGGACTACAATGAGCAGTTCTTC. Full variable domain (outside the CDR3, taken from reference TRBV5-6 and TRBJ2-1): DAGVTQSPTHLIKTRGQQVTLRCSPKSGHDTVSWYQQALGQGPQFIFQYYEEEERQRGNFPDRFSGHQFPNYSSELNVNALLLGDSALYLCASSPSIEGDYNEQFFGPGTRLTVL.

This clone was observed a single time. This chain connects TRBV19 to TRBJ2-2, with a tentative D call TRBD2 (6 bases). There are 17 residues in the CDR3. The V end was cut by 7 bases, the J end by 6 bases, with 24 bases between. Germline values: CDR1 LNHDA, CDR2 SQIVND (reference sequence). This CDR3 reads CASTPVGGVFSSGELFF. DNA for the CDR3: TGTGCCAGTACCCCCGTCGGAGGGGTCTTTAGCTCCGGGGAGCTGTTTTTT.

The chain recombines TRBV19 with TRBJ1-5; D is undetermined. The V end was cut by 5 bases, the J end by 5 bases, with 7 bases between. CDR3 size: 12 residues. Germline V CDR1 and CDR2: LNHDA, SQIVND (reference sequence). The CDR3 is CASSHRYQPQHF. For the CDR3, the DNA is TGTGCCAGTAGTCACAGATATCAGCCCCAGCATTTT.